This TCR beta chain was recorded in a study of Graves' ophthalmopathy and Graves' hyperthyroidism. Points from the study as a whole: Progression of ophthalmopathy was predicted by the model with roughly 65% sensitivity and roughly 78% specificity. Distinction of ophthalmopathy from stable hyperthyroidism by a 13-signature model reached almost 90% sensitivity and 81.08% specificity.

Amplification of TCR beta CDR3 regions used RNA transcripts. In the first round, RT-PCR was carried out with HTBI primers, and a multiplex PCR formed the second round. TCRdb reprocessed the multiplex PCR reads with MiXCR, giving one entry per CDR3 protein. The top ten clones hold 44% of a sample with hundreds of thousands of distinct CDR3 sequences, approximately 40% of them seen once. Diagnosis was based on clinical symptoms, serum thyroxine, TRAb, thyroid ultrasound and orbital computed tomography. The authors used Ficoll-Paque density gradient centrifugation to separate PBMCs. The input was 8.5 to 10 ml of fresh peripheral blood. The CDR3 extends over 17 amino acids. Trimming removed 0 bases from V and 8 bases from J, with 17 bases in between. CDR1 and CDR2 from the germline V gene are SEHNR and FQNEAQ (reference sequence). As to this clonotype: The antigen is undetermined.

The TCR comes from an adult man with Graves' ophthalmopathy. Material: peripheral blood. The V gene is TRBV7-9, the J gene TRBJ1-6; D is possibly TRBD1 (5 bases). CDR3 protein: CASSLAGQVFVDSPLHF. CDR3 DNA: TGTGCCAGCAGCTTAGCGGGGCAGGTCTTTGTGGATTCACCCCTCCACTTT.